This record looks at one T cell receptor (beta chain) sequence and its context. The antigen is not known. The data derive from a study of T cell responses to AZD1222 COVID-19 vaccine. Study conclusions and caveats: At study baseline, merely five or six AZD1222 recipients were seropositive. Donors skewed white British and female; clonal diversity was possibly underestimated. Vaccine-related CD4 TCRs covered spike, predominating at 160-218 and 743-854.

The analysis combined second doses at about 4 or about 12 weeks. Germline V gives CDR1 SQVTM, CDR2 ANQGSEA. This CDR3 spans 21 amino acids. J lost 2 bases, V lost 1 base, and 19 bases had no gene match. Sequenced by immunoSEQ multiplex PCR; TCRdb stores in-frame clones only, minus some. The sample lists 55,000 to 80,000 clones, 80% to 90% occurring once. The sequencing used peripheral blood, collected 28 days after the second AZD1222 dose. The J gene is TRBJ2-6, the V gene TRBV29-1; 8 bases align to TRBD1. This receptor was obtained from an adult who received the AZD1222 COVID-19 vaccine. The CDR3 here is CSVEVEDRMDRDRTGANVLTF. The CDR3 DNA is TGCAGCGTTGAAGTGGAGGATAGGATGGACAGGGACAGGACTGGGGCCAACGTCCTGACTTTC.